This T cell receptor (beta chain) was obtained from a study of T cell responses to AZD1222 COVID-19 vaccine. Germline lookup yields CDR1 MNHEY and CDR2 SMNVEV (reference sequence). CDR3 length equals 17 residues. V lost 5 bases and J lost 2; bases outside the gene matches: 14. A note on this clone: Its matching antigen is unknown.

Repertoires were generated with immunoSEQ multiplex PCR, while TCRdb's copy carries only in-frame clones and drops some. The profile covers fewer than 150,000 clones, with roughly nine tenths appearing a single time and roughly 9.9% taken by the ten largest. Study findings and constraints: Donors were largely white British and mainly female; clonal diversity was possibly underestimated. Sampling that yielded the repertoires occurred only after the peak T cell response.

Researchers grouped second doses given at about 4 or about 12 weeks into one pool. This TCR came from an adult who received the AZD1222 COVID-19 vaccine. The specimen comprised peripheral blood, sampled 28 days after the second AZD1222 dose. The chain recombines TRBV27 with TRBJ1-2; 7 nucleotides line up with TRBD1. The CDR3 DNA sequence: TGTGCCAGCAGTCCACCGGGACAGTCCTATGGGAACTATGGCTACACCTTC. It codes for CASSPPGQSYGNYGYTF.